Listed here are 6 T cell receptor beta chains from one sample, sequenced in a study of T cells after yellow fever vaccination. TCRdb recomputed calls from the 5' RACE reads with MiXCR, one row per CDR3 protein. This table holds under 550,000 distinct CDR3 sequences, 20% to 25% found once. The sample was PBMCs, taken approximately 20 days after the first yellow fever vaccination. These receptor sequences come from a man younger than 35 who received the YFV17D yellow fever vaccine.

This clonotype showed up many times. The chain has TRBV20-1 and TRBJ2-5; D may correspond to TRBD1 or TRBD2 (6 bases each). This CDR3 is 13 amino acids long. Germline V gene data show CDR1 as DFQATT and CDR2 as SNEGSKA (reference sequence). With 7 bases removed from V and 2 bases from J, the gap between germline ends came to 14 bases. This CDR3 reads CSVRRGAQETQYF. DNA of the CDR3: TGCAGTGTAAGAAGGGGGGCACAAGAGACCCAGTACTTC.

The chain links TRBV29-1 to TRBJ2-5; the D call may be TRBD1 or TRBD2 (5 bases each). V dropped 3 bases and J dropped 5 bases, with 13 bases sitting between them. The CDR3 length is 13 residues. Per germline, CDR1 SQVTM and CDR2 ANQGSEA. In nucleotides, the CDR3 is TGCAGCGTTGATTCCGGGGCCGCGGAGACCCAGTACTTC. It specifies CSVDSGAAETQYF. Looking up the rest from reference TRBV29-1 and TRBJ2-5 gives the full variable domain: SAVISQKPSRDICQRGTSLTIQCQVDSQVTMMFWYRQQPGQSLTLIATANQGSEATYESGFVIDKFPISRPNLTFSTLTVSNMSPEDSSIYLCSVDSGAAETQYFGPGTRLLVL.

CDR3 residues: CATRDRGGYGYTF. Written as DNA, the CDR3 is TGTGCCACAAGGGACAGGGGCGGCTATGGCTACACCTTC. The V and J genes are TRBV24-1 and TRBJ1-2; TRBD1 matches 10 bases. This CDR3 comprises 13 residues. Trimming took 10 bases from V and 4 from J; bases not matched to a gene: 5. Germline CDR1 KGHDR, CDR2 SFDVKD.

V gene TRBV18 combines with J gene TRBJ2-7, with TRBD1 matching over 9 bases. There are 16 residues in the CDR3. Germline V gene data show CDR1 as KGHSH and CDR2 as LQKENI. V shed 1 base and J 2 bases; nucleotides not matched to a gene: 6. The CDR3 region has the DNA TGTGCCAGCTCACCACGAATGGGACAGGGTGCCTACGAGCAGTACTTC. Translating gives CASSPRMGQGAYEQYF. The full variable domain, with the rest looked up from reference TRBV18 and TRBJ2-7, is NAGVMQNPRHLVRRRGQEARLRCSPMKGHSHVYWYRQLPEEGLKFMVYLQKENIIDESGMPKERFSAEFPKEGPSILRIQQVVRGDSAAYFCASSPRMGQGAYEQYFGPGTRLTVT.

This clonotype was seen a handful of times. The genes are TRBV18 and TRBJ2-2; D ambiguous. CDR3 length: 15 amino acids. The germline V gene encodes CDR1 KGHSH and CDR2 LQKENI. Trimming removed 2 bases from V and 2 bases from J, with 9 bases in between. CDR3 protein: CASSPIEFNTGELFF. The CDR3 region has the DNA TGTGCCAGCTCACCAATAGAATTTAACACCGGGGAGCTGTTTTTT.

The genes are TRBV6-5 and TRBJ1-1; D is perhaps TRBD1 (5 bases). The germline V gene has CDR1 MNHEY and CDR2 SVGAGI. The CDR3 is 14 amino acids. V was cut by 2 bases and J by 11 bases, with 18 bases left in between. The CDR3 loop reads CASSYPGGSRAAFF. The CDR3 DNA sequence: TGTGCCAGCAGTTACCCTGGGGGGTCGCGGGCCGCTTTCTTT.